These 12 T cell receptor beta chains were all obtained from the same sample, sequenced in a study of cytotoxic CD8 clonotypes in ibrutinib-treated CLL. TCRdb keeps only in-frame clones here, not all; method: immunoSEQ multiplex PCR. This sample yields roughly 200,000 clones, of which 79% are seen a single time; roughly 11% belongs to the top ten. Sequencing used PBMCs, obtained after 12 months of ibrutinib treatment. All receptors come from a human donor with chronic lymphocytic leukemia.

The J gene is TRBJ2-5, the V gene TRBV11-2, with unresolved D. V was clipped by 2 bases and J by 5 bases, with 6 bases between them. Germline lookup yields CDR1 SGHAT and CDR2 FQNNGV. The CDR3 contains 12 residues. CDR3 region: CASSLSPETQYF. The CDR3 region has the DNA TGTGCCAGCAGCTTATCCCCGGAGACCCAGTACTTC.

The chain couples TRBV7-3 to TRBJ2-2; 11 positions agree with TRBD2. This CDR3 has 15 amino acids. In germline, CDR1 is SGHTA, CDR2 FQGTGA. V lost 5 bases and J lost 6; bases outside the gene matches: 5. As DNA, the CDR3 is TGTGCCAGCAGCCAAACTAGCGGGGGACCCGGGGAGCTGTTTTTT. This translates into CASSQTSGGPGELFF.

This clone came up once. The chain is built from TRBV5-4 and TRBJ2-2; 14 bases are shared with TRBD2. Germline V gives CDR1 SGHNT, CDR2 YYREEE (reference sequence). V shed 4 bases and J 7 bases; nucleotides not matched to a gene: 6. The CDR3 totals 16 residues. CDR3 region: CASSQGLAGAYGELFF. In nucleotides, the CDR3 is TGTGCCAGCAGCCAGGGACTAGCGGGAGCGTACGGGGAGCTGTTTTTT.

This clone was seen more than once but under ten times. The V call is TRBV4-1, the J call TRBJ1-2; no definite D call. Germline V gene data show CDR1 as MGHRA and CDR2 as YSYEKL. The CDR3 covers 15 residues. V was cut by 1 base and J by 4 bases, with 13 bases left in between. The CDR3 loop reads CASSQGAGQGYGYTF. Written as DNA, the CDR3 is TGCGCCAGCAGCCAAGGCGCCGGGCAAGGCTATGGCTACACCTTC.

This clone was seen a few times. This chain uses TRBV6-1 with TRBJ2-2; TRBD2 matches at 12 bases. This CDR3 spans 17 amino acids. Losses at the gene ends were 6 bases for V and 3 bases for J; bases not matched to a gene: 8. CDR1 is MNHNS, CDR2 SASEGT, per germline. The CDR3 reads CASRETTSGGYTGELFF. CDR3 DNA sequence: TGTGCCAGCAGAGAAACCACTAGCGGGGGGTACACCGGGGAGCTGTTTTTT.

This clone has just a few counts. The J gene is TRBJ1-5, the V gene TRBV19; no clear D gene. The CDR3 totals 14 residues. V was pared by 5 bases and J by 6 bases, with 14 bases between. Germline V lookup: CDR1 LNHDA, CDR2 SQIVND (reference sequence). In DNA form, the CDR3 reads TGTGCCAGTAGTCAGTTAGGGTTGAGTCAGCCCCAGCATTTT. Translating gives CASSQLGLSQPQHF. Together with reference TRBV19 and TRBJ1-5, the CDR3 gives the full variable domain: DGGITQSPKYLFRKEGQNVTLSCEQNLNHDAMYWYRQDPGQGLRLIYYSQIVNDFQKGDIAEGYSVSREKKESFPLTVTSAQKNPTAFYLCASSQLGLSQPQHFGDGTRLSIL.

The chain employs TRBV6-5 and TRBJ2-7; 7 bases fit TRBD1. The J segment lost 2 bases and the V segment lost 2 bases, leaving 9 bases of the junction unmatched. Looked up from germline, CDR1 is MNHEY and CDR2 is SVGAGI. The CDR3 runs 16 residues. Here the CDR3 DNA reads TGTGCCAGCAGTTACGCCACAGGGGCACTCACCTACGAGCAGTACTTC. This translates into CASSYATGALTYEQYF.

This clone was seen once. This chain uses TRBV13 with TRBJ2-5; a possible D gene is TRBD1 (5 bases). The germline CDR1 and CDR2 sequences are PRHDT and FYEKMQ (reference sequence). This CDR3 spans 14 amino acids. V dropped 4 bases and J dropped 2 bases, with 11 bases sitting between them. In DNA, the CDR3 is TGTGCCAGCAGCTCGACAGCGACTCAAGAGACCCAGTACTTC. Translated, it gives CASSSTATQETQYF.

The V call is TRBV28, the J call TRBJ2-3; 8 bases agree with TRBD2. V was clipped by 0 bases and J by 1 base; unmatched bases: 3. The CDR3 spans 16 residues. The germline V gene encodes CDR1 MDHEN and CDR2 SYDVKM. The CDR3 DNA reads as TGTGCCAGCAGTTTATGGAATAGCGGGGGCACAGATACGCAGTATTTT. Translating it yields CASSLWNSGGTDTQYF.

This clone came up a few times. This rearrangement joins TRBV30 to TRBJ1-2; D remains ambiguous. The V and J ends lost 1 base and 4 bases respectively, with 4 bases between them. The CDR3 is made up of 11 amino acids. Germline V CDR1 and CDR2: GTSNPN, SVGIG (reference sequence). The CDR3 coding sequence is TGTGCCTGGAGTGCCGGCTATGGCTACACCTTC. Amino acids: CAWSAGYGYTF.

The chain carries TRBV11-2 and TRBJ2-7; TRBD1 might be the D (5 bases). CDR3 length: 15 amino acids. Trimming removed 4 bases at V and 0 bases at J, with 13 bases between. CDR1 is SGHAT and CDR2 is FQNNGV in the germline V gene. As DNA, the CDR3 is TGTGCCAGCAGCTCTCGTAGGGGTACCTCCTACGAGCAGTACTTC. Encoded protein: CASSSRRGTSYEQYF.

The CDR3 DNA sequence: TGTGCCAGCGCTGGCGGGACAGGGACCTACGAGCAGTACTTC. Translating it yields CASAGGTGTYEQYF. The genes are TRBV7-8 and TRBJ2-7; 9 nucleotides align to TRBD1. Germline V lookup: CDR1 SGHVS, CDR2 FQNEAQ. The ends lost 8 bases at V and 2 bases at J; junction bases unmatched: 7. The CDR3 length is 14 residues.